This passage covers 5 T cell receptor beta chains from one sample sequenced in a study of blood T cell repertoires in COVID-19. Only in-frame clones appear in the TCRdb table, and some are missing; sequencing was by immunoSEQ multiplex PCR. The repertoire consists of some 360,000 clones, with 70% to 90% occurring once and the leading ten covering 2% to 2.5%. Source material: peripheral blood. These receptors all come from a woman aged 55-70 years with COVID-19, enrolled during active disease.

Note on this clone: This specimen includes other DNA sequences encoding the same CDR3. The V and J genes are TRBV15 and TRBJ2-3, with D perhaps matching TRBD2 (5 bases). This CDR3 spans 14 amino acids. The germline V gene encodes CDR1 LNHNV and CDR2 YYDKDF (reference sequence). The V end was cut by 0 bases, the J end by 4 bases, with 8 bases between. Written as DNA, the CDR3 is TGTGCCACCAGCAGAGACCGGGGATCAGATACGCAGTATTTT. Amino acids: CATSRDRGSDTQYF.

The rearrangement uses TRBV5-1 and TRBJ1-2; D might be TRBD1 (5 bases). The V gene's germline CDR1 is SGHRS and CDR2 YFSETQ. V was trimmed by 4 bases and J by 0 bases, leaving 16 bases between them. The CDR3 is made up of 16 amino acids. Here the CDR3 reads CASSPAGEPSNYGYTF. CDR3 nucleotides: TGCGCCAGCAGCCCCGCGGGGGAGCCTTCTAACTATGGCTACACCTTC.

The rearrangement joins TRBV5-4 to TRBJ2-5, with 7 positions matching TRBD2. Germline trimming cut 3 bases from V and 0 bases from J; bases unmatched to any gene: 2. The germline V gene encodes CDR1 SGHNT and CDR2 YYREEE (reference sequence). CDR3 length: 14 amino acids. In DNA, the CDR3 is TGTGCCAGCAGCTCGGGGACTAACCAAGAGACCCAGTACTTC. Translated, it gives CASSSGTNQETQYF. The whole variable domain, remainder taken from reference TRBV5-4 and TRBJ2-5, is ETGVTQSPTHLIKTRGQQVTLRCSSQSGHNTVSWYQQALGQGPQFIFQYYREEENGRGNFPPRFSGLQFPNYSSELNVNALELDDSALYLCASSSGTNQETQYFGPGTRLLVL.

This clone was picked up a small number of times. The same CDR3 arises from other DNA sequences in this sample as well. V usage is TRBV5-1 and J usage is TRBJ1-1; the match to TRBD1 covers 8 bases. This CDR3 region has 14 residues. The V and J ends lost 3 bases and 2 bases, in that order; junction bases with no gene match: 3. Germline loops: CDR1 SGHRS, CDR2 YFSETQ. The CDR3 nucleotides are TGCGCCAGCAGCTCCGGACAGGGCAACACTGAAGCTTTCTTT. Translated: CASSSGQGNTEAFF.

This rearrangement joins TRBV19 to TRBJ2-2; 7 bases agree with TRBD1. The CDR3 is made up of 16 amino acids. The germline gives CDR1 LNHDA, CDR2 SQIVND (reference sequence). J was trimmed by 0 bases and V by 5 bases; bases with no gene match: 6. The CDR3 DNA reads TGTGCCAGTAGTGCCCGACAGGGCTCGAACACCGGGGAGCTGTTTTTT. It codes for CASSARQGSNTGELFF. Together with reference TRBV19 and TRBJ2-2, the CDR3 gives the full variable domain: DGGITQSPKYLFRKEGQNVTLSCEQNLNHDAMYWYRQDPGQGLRLIYYSQIVNDFQKGDIAEGYSVSREKKESFPLTVTSAQKNPTAFYLCASSARQGSNTGELFFGEGSRLTVL.